This entry lists 12 T cell receptor beta chains sequenced from one sample in a study of blood T cell repertoires in COVID-19. The repertoire was sequenced with immunoSEQ multiplex PCR; TCRdb's copy has only in-frame clones and lacks some. The sample carries about 250,000 clones, 80% to 90% recorded once. Sequences were obtained from PBMCs or T cells enriched from blood (not recorded which). All receptors come from a man aged 18 to 30 who had recovered from COVID-19.

This chain uses TRBV2 with TRBJ2-5, with a weak D call TRBD2 (6 bases). The CDR3 has 15 residues. The V and J ends lost 2 bases and 0 bases respectively, with 10 bases between them. Looked up from germline, CDR1 is SNHLY and CDR2 is FYNNEI. The CDR3 DNA is TGTGCCAGCAGTGAACCAGGGAGGCACCAAGAGACCCAGTACTTC. Translating it yields CASSEPGRHQETQYF.

The gene calls are TRBV24-1 and TRBJ1-2; no clear D gene. V was shortened by 5 bases and J by 4 bases, with 10 bases between the two germline ends. The CDR3 has 13 residues. Germline V CDR1 and CDR2: KGHDR, SFDVKD. The CDR3 DNA reads as TGTGCCACCAGTGCCGGGGAACTCTATGGCTACACCTTC. Its translation: CATSAGELYGYTF.

V usage is TRBV7-2 and J usage is TRBJ2-5; the match to TRBD1 covers 11 bases. The CDR3 is 16 amino acids. Germline loops: CDR1 SGHTA, CDR2 FQGNSA. Trimming cost V 4 bases and J 5 bases; bases outside gene matches: 9. The chain's CDR3 is CASSSNPDRGRETQYF. The CDR3 nucleotides read TGTGCCAGCAGCTCAAACCCGGACAGGGGGCGCGAGACCCAGTACTTC.

This rearrangement joins TRBV28 to TRBJ1-6; 7 bases map to TRBD1. CDR1 is MDHEN and CDR2 is SYDVKM in the germline V gene. V gave up 5 bases and J gave up 0 bases; unmatched junction bases: 4. The CDR3 has 16 residues. CDR3 region: CASSEGQTSYNSPLHF. The CDR3 nucleotides read TGTGCCAGCAGTGAGGGACAGACCTCCTATAATTCACCCCTCCACTTT.

The V call is TRBV27, the J call TRBJ2-2; 9 bases align to TRBD2. Trimming at V came to 5 bases and at J to 5 bases, leaving 6 bases not matched to a gene. The germline V gene encodes CDR1 MNHEY and CDR2 SMNVEV (reference sequence). This CDR3 is built from 15 residues. In DNA form, the CDR3 reads TGTGCCAGCAGTCCCCAGACTAGCGGAACCGGGGAGCTGTTTTTT. Its translation is CASSPQTSGTGELFF.

The chain carries TRBV10-3 and TRBJ1-6, with 9 bases fitting TRBD1. Looked up from germline, CDR1 is ENHRY and CDR2 is SYGVKD. The V and J ends lost 6 bases and 8 bases, in that order; junction bases with no gene match: 11. This CDR3 is built from 16 residues. DNA for the CDR3: TGTGCCATCAGCAAAAGACAGGGGGTCTTACATTCACCCCTCCACTTT. This codes for CAISKRQGVLHSPLHF.

This clone was observed a few times. This chain links TRBV25-1 with TRBJ2-3, with D tentatively TRBD1 (5 bases). CDR3 length: 14 residues. Looked up from germline, CDR1 is MGHDK and CDR2 is SYGVNS. V shed 3 bases and J shed 1 base, with 8 bases lying between them. CDR3 nucleotide sequence: TGTGCCAGCAGTGAGCAGGGTCGCACAGATACGCAGTATTTT. Amino acids: CASSEQGRTDTQYF. Supplemented by reference TRBV25-1 and TRBJ2-3, the full variable domain reads EADIYQTPRYLVIGTGKKITLECSQTMGHDKMYWYQQDPGMELHLIHYSYGVNSTEKGDLSSESTVSRIRTEHFPLTLESARPSHTSQYLCASSEQGRTDTQYFGPGTRLTVL.

V gene TRBV5-6 combines with J gene TRBJ1-2; 7 bases match TRBD1. Germline CDR1 is SGHDT and CDR2 is YYEEEE. V trimming: 0 bases; J trimming: 5 bases; junction bases outside the gene matches: 1. The CDR3 covers 13 residues. DNA for the CDR3: TGTGCCAGCAGCTTGGCAGGGGGGTATGGCTACACCTTC. It specifies CASSLAGGYGYTF.

This chain connects TRBV7-9 to TRBJ2-5, with 7 bases fitting TRBD1. V shed 1 base, J shed 1 base, and the junction held 6 bases outside the gene matches. The CDR3 runs to 16 residues. Germline lookup yields CDR1 SEHNR and CDR2 FQNEAQ (reference sequence). The CDR3 nucleotides are TGTGCCAGCAGCTTAGGGGGGACAGTCATCCAAGAGACCCAGTACTTC. Translating gives CASSLGGTVIQETQYF.

The V call is TRBV29-1, the J call TRBJ2-1, with TRBD2 matching over 8 bases. V lost 4 bases to trimming and J lost 5 bases; unmatched junction nucleotides: 13. The germline gives CDR1 SQVTM, CDR2 ANQGSEA. The CDR3 totals 16 residues. CDR3 DNA: TGCAGCGTTGCTGCGGGGGGTGCTACGGGGGACAATGAGCAGTTCTTC. This codes for CSVAAGGATGDNEQFF.

The chain joins TRBV27 to TRBJ2-7; D possibly corresponds to TRBD1 (5 bases). Trimming cost V 6 bases and J 1 base, with 7 bases left between them. This CDR3 has 12 residues. CDR1 and CDR2 from the germline V gene are MNHEY and SMNVEV (reference sequence). CDR3: CASRTDSYEQYF. The CDR3 nucleotides are TGTGCCAGCAGGACAGATTCCTACGAGCAGTACTTC.

The rearrangement uses TRBV28 and TRBJ1-1; D unclear. CDR1 and CDR2 from the germline V gene are MDHEN and SYDVKM. The CDR3 totals 14 residues. Trimming took off 3 bases at V and 0 bases at J, with 8 bases between the two ends. The CDR3 here is CASSLGKLNTEAFF. CDR3 nucleotides: TGTGCCAGCAGTTTGGGCAAATTGAACACTGAAGCTTTCTTT. Full variable domain (missing parts from reference TRBV28 and TRBJ1-1): DVKVTQSSRYLVKRTGEKVFLECVQDMDHENMFWYRQDPGLGLRLIYFSYDVKMKEKGDIPEGYSVSREKKERFSLILESASTNQTSMYLCASSLGKLNTEAFFGQGTRLTVV.